Shown below are 23 T cell receptor beta chains from a single sample sequenced in a study of T cell repertoires in cytomegalovirus infection. TCRdb processed the reads anew with MiXCR; each CDR3 protein has one entry. The profile shows 510,000 or so distinct CDR3 sequences, about 25% of them singletons. Sequences were obtained from PBMCs. The receptors were gathered from a human donor in good health (CMV status not recorded). Some clones in this sample may be carry-over from other donors' samples.

V gene TRBV5-4 combines with J gene TRBJ2-3; D could derive from TRBD1 or TRBD2 (7 bases each). Germline V gene lookup returns CDR1 SGHNT and CDR2 YYREEE (reference sequence). The CDR3 spans 15 residues. V shed 1 base and J shed 11 bases, with 20 bases lying between them. The CDR3 spells CASSLRAGEGAEQYF. CDR3 DNA sequence: TGTGCCAGCAGCTTGCGGGCGGGAGAGGGGGCTGAGCAGTATTTT.

This sequence joins TRBV7-2 and TRBJ2-5, with 9 positions matching TRBD1. Germline V gives CDR1 SGHTA, CDR2 FQGNSA. The CDR3 is 16 amino acids. V was clipped by 5 bases and J by 3 bases; unmatched bases: 10. CDR3 loop: CASSRQSTGGEETQYF. The CDR3 coding sequence is TGTGCCAGCAGCCGCCAATCGACAGGGGGTGAAGAGACCCAGTACTTC.

The V gene is TRBV20-1, the J gene TRBJ1-1; D call uncertain. Trimming stripped 0 bases from V and 8 bases from J, with 7 bases between. This CDR3 region has 11 residues. CDR1 and CDR2 (germline): DFQATT, SNEGSKA (reference sequence). CDR3 DNA: TGCAGTGCTAGAGAGAAGGTAGAAGCTTTCTTT. This encodes CSAREKVEAFF.

The sample holds a few counts of this clonotype. The chain links TRBV15 to TRBJ1-4; TRBD1 might be the D (5 bases). V lost 0 bases and J lost 7, with 6 bases in between. The CDR3 is made up of 13 amino acids. Germline CDR1 LNHNV, CDR2 YYDKDF (reference sequence). In DNA form, the CDR3 reads TGTGCCACCAGCAGAGAGGGGGTTGAAAAACTGTTTTTT. Its protein is CATSREGVEKLFF.

The chain recombines TRBV7-9 with TRBJ1-2; D is perhaps TRBD1 (5 bases). CDR3 length: 13 residues. Germline-derived CDR1 and CDR2 are SEHNR and FQNEAQ (reference sequence). V was cut by 5 bases and J by 5 bases, with 12 bases left in between. CDR3 sequence reads: CASSDPRGYGYTF. CDR3 DNA: TGTGCCAGCAGCGACCCTAGGGGTTATGGCTACACCTTC.

J is TRBJ1-2 and V is TRBV5-6; a possible D gene is TRBD1 (6 bases). Trimming removed 1 base at V and 6 bases at J, with 13 bases between. Per germline, CDR1 SGHDT and CDR2 YYEEEE. The CDR3 spans 14 residues. The CDR3 loop is CASSLLQGLDGYTF. The CDR3 DNA sequence: TGTGCCAGCAGCTTGTTACAGGGCCTGGATGGCTACACCTTC.

The V call is TRBV12-3 or TRBV12-4, the J call TRBJ1-2; D not certain. The CDR3 runs to 14 residues. Trimming took 3 bases from V and 5 from J, leaving 13 bases between them. CDR3 sequence reads: CASSFSRRKYGYTF. For the CDR3, the DNA is TGTGCCAGCAGTTTTTCCAGGAGAAAGTATGGCTACACCTTC.

This sequence joins TRBV10-3 and TRBJ2-3; 11 nucleotides line up with TRBD2. The junction had 7 bases not matched to a gene; V was cut back by 2 bases and J by 6 bases. Germline values: CDR1 ENHRY, CDR2 SYGVKD. The CDR3 is 16 residues long. CDR3 sequence reads: CAISEELAGVTDTQYF. Written as DNA, the CDR3 is TGTGCCATCAGTGAGGAACTAGCGGGAGTGACGGATACGCAGTATTTT.

On this clonotype: A much bigger clone sits one base away, suggesting this may be a read error. The chain joins TRBV7-2 to TRBJ2-3; D is possibly TRBD2 (5 bases). The length of the CDR3 is 17 residues. Germline CDR1 SGHTA, CDR2 FQGNSA. The CDR3 coding sequence is TGTGCCAGCAGCTTAGCTTCAAACAGACCTAGCACAGATACGCAGAATTTT. Protein sequence: CASSLASNRPSTDTQNF.

The chain employs TRBV19 and TRBJ2-5, with 8 bases identical to TRBD2. Germline V gene sequence: CDR1 LNHDA, CDR2 SQIVND (reference sequence). Trimming removed 9 bases from V and 5 bases from J; junction bases left unmatched: 26. The CDR3 is 19 amino acids. CDR3 region: CASIPLTSASRRGSETQYF. Here the CDR3 DNA reads TGTGCCAGCATCCCCTTGACTAGCGCAAGTAGGAGGGGGTCGGAGACCCAGTACTTC.

The sample holds a few counts of this clonotype. The CDR3 region has the DNA TGTGCCAGCAGCTTAGTGAGCAGAGAAGAGACCCAGTACTTC. Protein sequence: CASSLVSREETQYF. The J gene is TRBJ2-5, the V gene TRBV11-2; D not resolved. Trimming removed 1 base from V and 3 bases from J, with 9 bases in between. CDR1 SGHAT and CDR2 FQNNGV come from the germline V gene. The CDR3 has 14 residues.

Only a few counts were recorded for this clonotype. The chain recombines TRBV27 with TRBJ2-3; TRBD2 might be the D (6 bases). Germline CDR1 MNHEY, CDR2 SMNVEV (reference sequence). The CDR3 has 16 amino acids. V was trimmed by 5 bases and J by 1 base, leaving 16 bases between them. The CDR3 sequence is CASSPLAEGGTDTQYF. The CDR3 DNA is TGTGCCAGCAGTCCCTTAGCGGAAGGGGGCACAGATACGCAGTATTTT.

The rearrangement links TRBV3-1 to TRBJ2-7; TRBD2 agrees at 10 bases. The CDR3 spans 14 residues. The V and J ends lost 7 bases and 7 bases, in that order; junction bases with no gene match: 10. Germline V gene lookup returns CDR1 LGHDT and CDR2 YNNKEL (reference sequence). This CDR3 is CASTPAGGFREQYF. The CDR3 DNA is TGTGCCAGCACGCCAGCGGGAGGGTTTCGGGAGCAGTACTTC.

This clonotype appeared a few times. This CDR3 reads CSARRLATDTQYF. In DNA, the CDR3 is TGCAGTGCTAGACGACTAGCGACAGATACGCAGTATTTT. The chain combines TRBV20-1 with TRBJ2-3; 8 bases are shared with TRBD2. There are 13 residues in the CDR3. The germline CDR1 and CDR2 sequences are DFQATT and SNEGSKA (reference sequence). The ends lost 2 bases at V and 3 bases at J; junction bases unmatched: 1.

This clonotype was counted many times. The gene calls are TRBV7-2 and TRBJ1-5; no reliable D call. Germline values: CDR1 SGHTA, CDR2 FQGNSA. The CDR3 is 15 residues long. V lost 5 bases to trimming and J lost 0 bases, with 11 bases between them. CDR3 sequence (DNA): TGTGCCAGCAGCGCGGCAGCGAATAGCAATCAGCCCCAGCATTTT. It is translated as CASSAAANSNQPQHF.

V is TRBV7-2 and J is TRBJ1-1; D gene uncertain. Germline assignment: CDR1 SGHTA and CDR2 FQGNSA. The CDR3 contains 14 residues. V was trimmed by 5 bases and J by 0 bases, leaving 10 bases between them. The chain's CDR3 is CASSPSLLNTEAFF. DNA of the CDR3: TGTGCCAGCAGCCCTAGTCTATTGAACACTGAAGCTTTCTTT.

This clonotype was detected only a few times. The chain joins TRBV10-3 to TRBJ2-3; TRBD2 matches at 9 bases. Looked up from germline, CDR1 is ENHRY and CDR2 is SYGVKD. V gave up 7 bases and J gave up 4 bases; unmatched junction bases: 6. The CDR3 covers 14 residues. DNA of the CDR3: TGTGCCATCACTGGGACTAGCTTGGCAGATACGCAGTATTTT. It specifies CAITGTSLADTQYF.

This CDR3 reads CSGKQGAEQYF. The CDR3, as DNA: TGCAGCGGGAAACAGGGGGCTGAGCAGTACTTC. The chain uses TRBV29-1 and TRBJ2-7; 9 bases align to TRBD1. The J segment lost 7 bases and the V segment lost 7 bases, leaving 5 bases of the junction unmatched. The germline V gene has CDR1 SQVTM and CDR2 ANQGSEA. The CDR3 spans 11 residues.

V and J are TRBV18 and TRBJ2-7; 7 bases agree with TRBD1. The J segment lost 5 bases and the V segment lost 1 base, leaving 2 bases of the junction unmatched. Germline V gene data show CDR1 as KGHSH and CDR2 as LQKENI. This CDR3 is 13 amino acids long. CDR3 loop: CASSPQGANEQYF. The CDR3, as DNA: TGTGCCAGCTCACCACAGGGGGCAAACGAGCAGTACTTC.

The rearrangement links TRBV6-2 or TRBV6-3 to TRBJ2-1; 9 bases agree with TRBD2. Germline CDR1 and CDR2: MNHEY and SVGEGT. The CDR3 totals 15 residues. Germline trimming cut 7 bases from V and 5 bases from J; bases unmatched to any gene: 9. CDR3 loop: CASIRAGGPNNEQFF. CDR3 bases: TGTGCCAGCATCCGAGCGGGAGGTCCCAACAATGAGCAGTTCTTC.

Notes on this clonotype: The junction shows a germline mismatch at one end, possibly a read error. The chain has TRBV6-2 or TRBV6-3 and TRBJ2-6; the D gene is possibly TRBD2 (5 bases). This CDR3 contains 17 residues. Germline CDR1 is MNHEY and CDR2 is SVGEGT. CDR3: CTSIGRLGLSGANVLTF. In nucleotides, the CDR3 is TGTACCAGCATCGGACGTTTAGGACTCTCTGGGGCCAACGTCCTGACTTTC.

The CDR3 DNA reads as TGTGCCAGCAGTTACGGGGCCCCTAGGGACAATGAGCAGTTCTTC. Its translation: CASSYGAPRDNEQFF. This chain connects TRBV6-5 to TRBJ2-1, with D perhaps TRBD1 (5 bases). The V gene lost 2 bases and the J gene lost 5 bases, with 13 bases spanning the gap. This CDR3 is 15 amino acids long. The germline V gene has CDR1 MNHEY and CDR2 SVGAGI.

This rearrangement joins TRBV19 to TRBJ1-4; 7 bases fit TRBD1. The ends lost 4 bases at V and 1 base at J; junction bases unmatched: 6. In germline, CDR1 is LNHDA, CDR2 SQIVND (reference sequence). The CDR3 is made up of 16 amino acids. CDR3 loop: CASSTSGGRTNEKLFF. The CDR3 DNA reads as TGTGCCAGTAGTACTTCAGGGGGACGAACTAATGAAAAACTGTTTTTT.